This TCR beta chain was recovered during a study of blood T cell repertoires in COVID-19. Study context: Spain, Italy and the United States supplied samples that represented acute and convalescent COVID-19. The cDNA or gDNA used as material had been derived from T cells, B-cell-depleted T cells, or PBMCs.

Trimming at V came to 3 bases and at J to 1 base, leaving 3 bases not matched to a gene. In germline, CDR1 is DFQATT, CDR2 SNEGSKA (reference sequence). The CDR3 spans 13 residues. Per the original methods: Reference gene primer amplification gave estimated nucleated cell counts. Profiling relied on immunoSEQ multiplex PCR, and the TCRdb table lists in-frame clones only, not all of them. That table supplies the V and J calls and clone size; D and trimming were determined from the DNA. The sample has approximately 150,000 clones, roughly 87% seen once. The sequence derives from a woman aged 50 to 65 with acute or convalescent COVID-19. The chain uses TRBV20-1 and TRBJ2-7; 7 bases are a match to TRBD1. The sample was peripheral blood. CDR3 amino acids: CSASTGVSYEQYF. The CDR3, as DNA: TGCAGTGCTAGTACAGGGGTATCCTACGAGCAGTACTTC.